This T cell receptor (beta chain) was profiled in a study of T cell changes during pregnancy in multiple sclerosis. Profiling relied on immunoSEQ multiplex PCR, and the TCRdb table lists in-frame clones only, not all of them. The sample yields approximately 30,000 clones, roughly nine tenths seen once. The germline V gene has CDR1 DFQATT and CDR2 SNEGSKA (reference sequence). The germline V and J ends were trimmed by 6 bases and 7 bases, with 12 bases remaining between them. The CDR3 is 11 residues long. The TCR sequence derives from a female donor with multiple sclerosis, enrolled in a pregnancy study. The specimen comprised CD8+ T cells from peripheral blood mononuclear cells, sampled after pregnancy. This sequence joins TRBV20-1 and TRBJ1-1; a weak D match, TRBD1 (6 bases). The DNA of the CDR3 is TGCAGTGCCCAGAACAGGGTTGAAGCTTTCTTT. Translating it yields CSAQNRVEAFF.